These 14 T cell receptor beta chains originate from one sample sequenced in a study of response to subunit inactivated influenza vaccine. TCRdb passed the RT-PCR reads through MiXCR, listing each CDR3 protein once. Seen here are around 580,000 distinct CDR3 sequences, approximately 12% observed once, and the top ten hold about 9.4%. The source was PBMCs from blood, collected on the day of vaccination. Every receptor here comes from a man aged 45-65 years who received an inactivated influenza vaccine.

The rearrangement uses TRBV7-2 and TRBJ2-3; 15 nucleotides match TRBD2. Trimming at V came to 7 bases and at J to 5 bases, leaving 4 bases not matched to a gene. CDR3 length: 15 amino acids. Germline V lookup: CDR1 SGHTA, CDR2 FQGNSA. The CDR3 region is CASNRGLAGGDTQYF. Here the CDR3 DNA reads TGTGCCAGCAACCGGGGACTAGCGGGAGGAGATACGCAGTATTTT.

This rearrangement joins TRBV12-3 or TRBV12-4 to TRBJ1-3; perhaps TRBD1 as D (5 bases). The V end was cut by 5 bases, the J end by 3 bases, with 11 bases between. This CDR3 spans 14 amino acids. The CDR3 sequence: CASSVRGIGNTIYF. The CDR3 nucleotides are TGTGCCAGCAGTGTTAGGGGTATTGGAAACACCATATATTTT.

This chain joins TRBV20-1 and TRBJ1-1; D remains ambiguous. The CDR3 extends over 13 amino acids. CDR1 is DFQATT and CDR2 is SNEGSKA in the germline V gene (reference sequence). Trimming stripped 0 bases from V and 5 bases from J, with 10 bases between. The CDR3 here is CSARDWTGTEAFF. As DNA, the CDR3 is TGCAGTGCTAGAGATTGGACTGGTACTGAAGCTTTCTTT.

CDR3 bases: TGTGCCAGCTCGCTGACCCGGGACAGGGGGCCTCAGCCCCAGCATTTT. Translating gives CASSLTRDRGPQPQHF. J is TRBJ1-5 and V is TRBV18; 12 bases map to TRBD1. From germline, CDR1 is KGHSH and CDR2 LQKENI. The CDR3 sequence is 16 residues long. J gave up 6 bases and V 6 bases, and 9 bases lay outside the gene matches.

This clonotype was counted ten times or more. The rearrangement links TRBV12-3 or TRBV12-4 to TRBJ1-5; D unclear. The CDR3 runs to 14 residues. Trimming removed 5 bases from V and 4 bases from J, with 12 bases in between. DNA of the CDR3: TGTGCCAGCAGTCGCCTTCAGGAGAATCAGCCCCAGCATTTT. Translation gives CASSRLQENQPQHF.

The chain combines TRBV19 with TRBJ1-5, with 7 bases lining up with TRBD1. Germline loops: CDR1 LNHDA, CDR2 SQIVND (reference sequence). The V segment lost 2 bases and the J segment 0 bases; nucleotides outside the gene matches: 13. This CDR3 spans 19 amino acids. This CDR3 reads CASSILKPTGYHSNQPQHF. Written as DNA, the CDR3 is TGTGCCAGTAGTATACTTAAACCGACAGGGTATCATAGCAATCAGCCCCAGCATTTT. The whole variable domain, filled in from reference TRBV19 and TRBJ1-5, reads DGGITQSPKYLFRKEGQNVTLSCEQNLNHDAMYWYRQDPGQGLRLIYYSQIVNDFQKGDIAEGYSVSREKKESFPLTVTSAQKNPTAFYLCASSILKPTGYHSNQPQHFGDGTRLSIL.

This clonotype showed up just once. The chain recombines TRBV27 with TRBJ2-5, with a possible D match to TRBD1 (6 bases). V was clipped by 6 bases and J by 2 bases, with 19 bases between them. Germline V gives CDR1 MNHEY, CDR2 SMNVEV (reference sequence). CDR3 length: 16 amino acids. CDR3 nucleotide sequence: TGTGCCAGCAGAAAAACCTACAAGGGGGAGCAAGAGACCCAGTACTTC. Protein product: CASRKTYKGEQETQYF.

The V gene is TRBV20-1, the J gene TRBJ2-3; 12 positions match TRBD2. Germline values: CDR1 DFQATT, CDR2 SNEGSKA (reference sequence). The junction had 10 bases not matched to a gene; V was cut back by 6 bases and J by 6 bases. This CDR3 has 15 residues. The CDR3 loop reads CSALTPGTSGDTQYF. CDR3 nucleotide sequence: TGCAGTGCGCTAACTCCCGGGACTAGCGGGGATACGCAGTATTTT.

Here the CDR3 DNA reads TGTGCCAGCAGTCAGTCCCCCCTCTACAGGGGCGACACCTACGAGCAGTACTTC. Protein sequence: CASSQSPLYRGDTYEQYF. The chain combines TRBV6-1 with TRBJ2-7, with TRBD1 matching 7 bases. J lost 2 bases, V lost 5 bases, and 18 bases had no gene match. Looked up from germline, CDR1 is MNHNS and CDR2 is SASEGT. This CDR3 spans 18 amino acids.

This rearrangement joins TRBV11-2 to TRBJ2-5; D is perhaps TRBD1 (6 bases). CDR3 length: 14 amino acids. With 5 bases removed from V and 6 bases from J, the gap between germline ends came to 16 bases. The germline CDR1 and CDR2 sequences are SGHAT and FQNNGV. For the CDR3, the DNA is TGTGCCAGCAGCACCACACAGGGTAAACAGACCCAGTACTTC. Translated, it gives CASSTTQGKQTQYF.

The rearrangement joins TRBV30 to TRBJ2-3; a possible D gene is TRBD1 (6 bases). V was clipped by 4 bases and J by 2 bases, with 19 bases between them. The CDR3 runs to 16 residues. Germline-derived CDR1 and CDR2 are GTSNPN and SVGIG (reference sequence). In DNA, the CDR3 is TGTGCCTGGACCCCACCCCCGGGACACCCCACAGATACGCAGTATTTT. This translates into CAWTPPPGHPTDTQYF.

V gene TRBV5-1 combines with J gene TRBJ1-2; no definite D call. The V and J ends lost 0 bases and 6 bases respectively, with 15 bases between them. In germline, CDR1 is SGHRS, CDR2 YFSETQ. The CDR3 is 15 residues long. CDR3 sequence (DNA): TGCGCCAGCAGCTTGGCCGTTTCAGCGGGGAATGGCTACACCTTC. Translated, it gives CASSLAVSAGNGYTF.

The CDR3 loop is CASSLVVTGANVLTF. The DNA of the CDR3 is TGCGCCAGCAGCTTGGTAGTCACCGGGGCCAACGTCCTGACTTTC. V is TRBV5-1 and J is TRBJ2-6; D is unresolved. The length of the CDR3 is 15 residues. The germline gives CDR1 SGHRS, CDR2 YFSETQ. The V end was cut by 0 bases, the J end by 4 bases, with 8 bases between.

The chain has TRBV3-1 and TRBJ1-2, with 10 bases that match TRBD1. Germline values: CDR1 LGHDT, CDR2 YNNKEL (reference sequence). After removal of 2 bases from V and 6 bases from J, the junction contained 3 bases not matched to a gene. There are 14 residues in the CDR3. The CDR3 loop reads CASSQRTGGNGYTF. In nucleotides, the CDR3 is TGTGCCAGCAGCCAACGGACAGGGGGTAATGGCTACACCTTC.